This TCR beta chain appears in the sequencing data of a study of early T cells in non-severe SARS-CoV-2 infection (dated by TCRdb to 2020 to 2022). At the level of the whole study: TCR sequencing used bulk RNA from unsorted whole blood, so alpha and beta chains could not be paired. What the authors observed across the whole study: VDJdb matching was skewed toward anti-spike CD8 responses, so virus-specific expansions were likely underestimated and private and CD4 specificities were missed.

Points on this clonotype: The specificity of this receptor is unknown. The input lacks base qualities; no much larger clone sits a single base away.

Libraries were made using 5' RACE. The sequencer listed for this sample is NextSeq 500. To correct for sequencing error and PCR bias, the TCR library protocol tagged individual cDNA molecules with unique molecular identifiers. Sequencing covered both TCR alpha and beta chains, and within each sample the abundances of alpha and beta sequences were tightly co-correlated. The authors' analysis ran thus. Decombinator V4 was used to perform V gene, J gene and CDR3 annotation of TCR sequences. TCRs were defined as expanded if a significant change between any two time points was detected under a Poisson model with p below 0.0001. Abundances of TCRs were expressed as counts per million after normalisation to the total number of TCRs sequenced in each sample. TRAV1-2 paired with TRAJ12, TRAJ20 or TRAJ33 defined MAIT TCRs, while TRAV10 paired with TRAJ18 defined iNKT TCRs. VDJdb, accessed 1 November 2021, was searched for CMV, EBV and SARS-CoV-2 annotated TCRs, with TCRs annotated for multiple antigens excluded. Through fastp at Q25 and MiXCR, TCRdb rebuilt clones from the public reads, retaining in-frame beta chains. CDR3 protein duplicates are merged, each entry listing the most common genes and DNA. These V and J calls rely on TCRdb rather than the paper's analysis. The table for this sample lists tens of thousands of distinct CDR3 sequences; over 10% of them were counted only once. 4% to 6% of the sample comes from the top ten.

Set within a cohort of healthcare workers in London, UK, this nested case-control study involved weekly PCR testing of nasopharyngeal swabs along with blood sampling. Between 23 and 31 March 2020, the week of the UK lockdown, healthcare workers were enrolled and then followed up weekly for as long as 16 weeks. After removal of 6 bases from V and 7 bases from J, the junction retains 17 bases not matched to a gene. The CDR3 sequence holds 17 residues, the cysteine and phenylalanine included. The only DNA kept is the CDR3, 51 bases in frame from the first base. The CDR1 and CDR2 encoded by the germline V gene are ENHRY and SYGVKD.

The sequenced sample consisted of whole blood. Recombination joined TRBV10-3 with TRBJ1-3; a stretch of 8 junction bases matches TRBD1. The sequence derives from an adult who was a healthcare worker with PCR-confirmed SARS-CoV-2 infection or an uninfected control (not recorded which). The CDR3 corresponds to CAIRPGGQQLRGNTIYF. The DNA is as follows: TGTGCCATCAGGCCAGGGGGCCAACAACTACGCGGCAACACCATATATTTT.